This entry lists 19 T cell receptor beta chains sequenced from one sample in a study of T cell clonality in common variable immunodeficiency. The repertoire was sequenced with immunoSEQ multiplex PCR; TCRdb's copy has only in-frame clones and lacks some. This repertoire holds more than 35,000 clones, and none appear only once. What was sequenced was peripheral blood mononuclear cells. These TCRs come from a person aged 18-70 years in good health.

This clone was counted at least ten times. The CDR3 end falls 3 residues outside the read, so it is completed with the germline J gene. This sequence joins TRBV14 and TRBJ2-5, with a possible D match to TRBD2 (5 bases). V lost 4 bases and J 4 bases, leaving 13 bases between the germline ends. The germline CDR1 and CDR2 sequences are SGHDN and FVKESK. This CDR3 is 14 amino acids long. CDR3 protein: CASSRPSAGETQYF. CDR3 DNA (partial): TGTGCCAGCAGCCGCCCCTCGGCGGGAGAGACC.

This clone was detected ten times or more. The read stops 3 residues short of the end of the CDR3; the missing end is completed from the germline J gene. The rearrangement links TRBV4-2 to TRBJ2-3, with 14 bases fitting TRBD2. With V trimmed by 3 bases and J by 3 bases, 14 bases remained unmatched. The CDR3 is 20 amino acids. CDR1 LGHNA and CDR2 YNFKEQ come from the germline V gene. The CDR3: CASSQEVRLAGGLGTDTQYF. The covered CDR3 bases are TGTGCCAGCAGCCAGGAAGTGCGACTAGCGGGAGGGCTGGGAACAGATACG.

This clone was counted ten times or more. The read ends 3 residues before the CDR3 terminus; that terminus is restored from the germline J gene. The chain has TRBV28 and TRBJ2-1; the match to TRBD2 covers 8 bases. The CDR3 runs 15 residues. Germline V gene data show CDR1 as MDHEN and CDR2 as SYDVKM. V shed 1 base and J 6 bases; nucleotides not matched to a gene: 5. The CDR3 loop reads CASSLYAGGLNEQFF. Incomplete CDR3 DNA: TGTGCCAGCAGTTTATACGCGGGAGGCCTCAATGAG.

There are many counts of this clone. The read terminates 3 residues before the CDR3 end, so the remaining end is supplied by the germline J gene. The chain uses TRBV5-1 and TRBJ1-1, with TRBD1 as a possible D gene (6 bases). Trimming removed 2 bases from V and 2 bases from J, with 13 bases in between. Germline lookup yields CDR1 SGHRS and CDR2 YFSETQ. This CDR3 region has 15 residues. CDR3 loop: CASSLLGTSNTEAFF. The CDR3 bases that were read are TGCGCCAGCAGCTTACTAGGGACATCAAACACTGAA.

There are many counts of this clone. The CDR3 is cut off 3 residues early in the read; its end comes from the germline J gene. The gene calls are TRBV19 and TRBJ2-5, with 9 bases lining up with TRBD2. The CDR3 runs 15 residues. Germline V CDR1 and CDR2: LNHDA, SQIVND (reference sequence). V lost 6 bases and J lost 5; bases outside the gene matches: 10. CDR3 bases read: TGTGCCAGTAGGATGGCGGGAGGGGGTTTGGAGACC. Translation gives CASRMAGGGLET. In full, the CDR3 is CASRMAGGGLETQYF. The full variable domain, completed using reference TRBV19 and TRBJ2-5, is DGGITQSPKYLFRKEGQNVTLSCEQNLNHDAMYWYRQDPGQGLRLIYYSQIVNDFQKGDIAEGYSVSREKKESFPLTVTSAQKNPTAFYLCASRMAGGGLETQYFGPGTRLLVL.

This clone has at least ten counts. The CDR3 is cut off 3 residues early in the read; its end comes from the germline J gene. The chain joins TRBV18 to TRBJ2-2; D is perhaps TRBD1 (6 bases). The germline V gene encodes CDR1 KGHSH and CDR2 LQKENI. Trimming took off 0 bases at V and 4 bases at J, with 6 bases between the two ends. The CDR3 runs 14 residues. The chain's CDR3 is CASSPPGGTGELFF. Incomplete CDR3 DNA: TGTGCCAGCTCACCACCAGGGGGCACCGGGGAG.

This clone has ten or more counts. The CDR3 loop is CASSGTRAGTQYF. Partial CDR3 DNA: TGTGCCAGCAGCGGGACTAGAGCGGGGACC. The rearrangement links TRBV13 to TRBJ2-5; 8 bases are a match to TRBD2. The missing CDR3 end, 3 residues past where the read stops, is filled in from the germline J gene. The CDR3 contains 13 residues. Trimming at V came to 5 bases and at J to 7 bases, leaving 6 bases not matched to a gene. Germline values: CDR1 PRHDT, CDR2 FYEKMQ (reference sequence). The full variable domain, in which reference TRBV13 and TRBJ2-5 provide the parts outside the CDR3, is AAGVIQSPRHLIKEKRETATLKCYPIPRHDTVYWYQQGPGQDPQFLISFYEKMQSDKGSIPDRFSAQQFSDYHSELNMSSLELGDSALYFCASSGTRAGTQYFGPGTRLLVL.

This clone was seen repeatedly, ten times or more. The CDR3 end falls 3 residues outside the read, so it is completed with the germline J gene. J is TRBJ2-7 and V is TRBV19; TRBD2 matches at 11 bases. The CDR3 consists of 16 residues. Germline CDR1 reads LNHDA; CDR2 reads SQIVND (reference sequence). The trim removed 10 bases at V and 3 bases at J, leaving 14 bases unmatched. The CDR3 is CATTGASGRSGYEQYF. CDR3 DNA (partial): TGTGCCACTACGGGTGCTAGCGGGAGGAGCGGCTACGAG.

This clone was counted ten times or more. The observed sequence ends 3 residues before the CDR3 terminus, with the missing tail filled in from the germline J gene. The V call is TRBV20-1, the J call TRBJ1-1; 8 nucleotides line up with TRBD1. The length of the CDR3 is 12 residues. Germline V lookup: CDR1 DFQATT, CDR2 SNEGSKA (reference sequence). V lost 6 bases to trimming and J lost 3 bases; unmatched junction nucleotides: 3. The sequenced CDR3 bases are TGCAGTGCAAAGACAGGGGACACTGAA. Protein product: CSAKTGDTE. The whole CDR3 protein reads CSAKTGDTEAFF.

In its sample, this clone was seen many times. Read data end 3 residues before the CDR3 end; the end is taken from the germline J gene. The chain employs TRBV5-1 and TRBJ2-2, with TRBD1 matching over 8 bases. V was pared by 3 bases and J by 5 bases, with 12 bases of the junction left unmatched. The CDR3 is 17 residues long. CDR1 SGHRS and CDR2 YFSETQ come from the germline V gene. CDR3 protein: CASSWTGIQGLTGELFF. The sequenced part of the CDR3 DNA is TGCGCCAGCAGCTGGACAGGGATTCAGGGCCTGACCGGGGAG.

This clone showed up many times. From the germline J gene comes the end of the CDR3, since the read stops 3 residues before it. The chain recombines TRBV29-1 with TRBJ2-2; D gene unclear. CDR1 is SQVTM, CDR2 ANQGSEA, per germline. V lost 1 base and J lost 0, with 18 bases in between. The CDR3 length is 18 residues. The DNA read from the CDR3 is TGCAGCGTTGAAGGCCCAAGCTCTGCCTCTTCGAACACCGGGGAG. Its protein product is CSVEGPSSASSNTGE. The full CDR3 protein reads CSVEGPSSASSNTGELFF.

Regarding this clone: Read coverage stops 3 residues before the CDR3 terminus; the germline J gene supplies the remainder. The chain combines TRBV30 with TRBJ2-7; TRBD1 agrees at 9 bases. CDR3 length equals 14 residues. The germline V gene encodes CDR1 GTSNPN and CDR2 SVGIG (reference sequence). J lost 5 bases, V lost 2 bases, and 7 bases had no gene match. The part of the CDR3 DNA that was read is TGTGCCTGGAGTCCGGGACAGGGTATCCACGAG. Its translation is CAWSPGQGIHE. Given in full, the CDR3 is CAWSPGQGIHEQYF.

In this sample, this clone turned up many times. The read stops 3 residues short of the end of the CDR3; the missing end is completed from the germline J gene. J is TRBJ2-3 and V is TRBV6-4; D not resolved. The CDR3 loop spans 13 amino acids. Germline V gene sequence: CDR1 MRHNA, CDR2 SNTAGT. V gave up 2 bases and J gave up 6 bases, with 9 bases separating them. The covered CDR3 bases are TGTGCCAGCAGTGACCTCCCCGGGGATACG. Translating gives CASSDLPGDT. The complete CDR3 reads CASSDLPGDTQYF.

This clone was detected many times. The read comes to an end 3 residues before the CDR3 does, leaving the germline J gene to fill in the end. J is TRBJ1-2 and V is TRBV30, with D tentatively TRBD1 (6 bases). CDR1 is GTSNPN, CDR2 SVGIG, per germline (reference sequence). The V end was cut by 5 bases, the J end by 4 bases, with 17 bases between. The CDR3 is 14 amino acids. Here the CDR3 reads CAWARQVDGYGYTF. CDR3 DNA (partial): TGTGCCTGGGCCCGACAGGTTGACGGCTATGGC.

This clone is labeled medium-sized. Read sequence stops 3 residues before the CDR3 end, and the germline J gene provides the missing end. The chain employs TRBV6-1 and TRBJ1-2; TRBD1 aligns across 8 bases. Germline V lookup: CDR1 MNHNS, CDR2 SASEGT. The CDR3 length is 15 residues. Unmatched junction bases numbered 4, after V lost 1 base and J lost 3 bases. CDR3 DNA (partial): TGTGCCAGCAGTGAAGAGGACAGGGCTCACTATGGC. This encodes CASSEEDRAHYG. The full-length CDR3 reads as CASSEEDRAHYGYTF.

This clone was recorded many times. The read stops 3 residues short of the end of the CDR3; the missing end is completed from the germline J gene. This rearrangement joins TRBV4-1 to TRBJ2-7; 13 bases map to TRBD2. J gave up 6 bases and V 0 bases, and 8 bases lay outside the gene matches. The CDR3 is 17 residues long. Germline V gene sequence: CDR1 MGHRA, CDR2 YSYEKL. The CDR3 protein is CASSQEPGLAGALEQYF. Partial CDR3 DNA: TGCGCCAGCAGCCAAGAGCCCGGACTAGCGGGAGCTCTCGAG.

In this sample, this clone turned up many times. The sequence runs out 3 residues before the end of the CDR3; the remainder is reconstructed from the germline J gene. This rearrangement joins TRBV5-1 to TRBJ2-5; 9 bases map to TRBD2. Trimming took 7 bases from V and 5 from J; bases not matched to a gene: 12. The CDR3 loop spans 15 amino acids. Germline loops: CDR1 SGHRS, CDR2 YFSETQ. CDR3 bases read: TGCGCCAGCCAGACGGTTGCGGGAGGGCCTGAGACC. Its translation: CASQTVAGGPET. The complete CDR3 sequence is CASQTVAGGPETQYF. Filled out from reference TRBV5-1 and TRBJ2-5, the complete variable domain reads KAGVTQTPRYLIKTRGQQVTLSCSPISGHRSVSWYQQTPGQGLQFLFEYFSETQRNKGNFPGRFSGRQFSNSRSEMNVSTLELGDSALYLCASQTVAGGPETQYFGPGTRLLVL.

This clone was found many times. The CDR3 end is not reached by the read, which stops 3 residues before it; the germline J gene fills it in. The sample holds other DNA sequences that translate to the same CDR3. V gene TRBV7-8 combines with J gene TRBJ1-1; TRBD1 aligns across 7 bases. In germline, CDR1 is SGHVS, CDR2 FQNEAQ. This CDR3 is 17 amino acids long. The junction had 12 bases not matched to a gene; V was cut back by 5 bases and J by 0 bases. CDR3 protein: CASSIRLQGFMNTEAFF. The part of the CDR3 DNA that was read is TGTGCCAGCAGCATACGGTTACAGGGGTTCATGAACACTGAA.

Ten or more counts support this clone. Sequencing ends 3 residues short of the CDR3 end; the germline J gene provides the rest. The rearrangement links TRBV30 to TRBJ1-3; D unresolved. V dropped 7 bases and J dropped 0 bases, with 13 bases sitting between them. CDR1 and CDR2 from the germline V gene are GTSNPN and SVGIG (reference sequence). The CDR3 totals 14 residues. CDR3 bases read: TGTGCCTTTCGATCGGGGTCCTCTGGAAACACC. Residues: CAFRSGSSGNT. The whole CDR3 protein reads CAFRSGSSGNTIYF.